A selection of T cell receptor beta chains follows, all from one sample in a study of blood T cells in healthy people across ages. Using its own MiXCR run on the 5' RACE reads, TCRdb lists one record per CDR3 protein. Of about 930,000 distinct CDR3 sequences in the sample, almost 30% were seen once. A further study also used this sample, focusing on T cells of mothers and their children.

Material for sequencing was blood. These receptors all come from a woman between 35 and 50 years old in good health. CDR3s include the opening cysteine and the closing phenylalanine or tryptophan. Clone size is shown for a subset of rows, as once, few, many or a class of expanded clone.

abundance: NA
j_gene: TRBJ2-2
v_gene: TRBV11-1
CDR3aa: CASSLSSPGLAGMGSGELFF

abundance: NA
j_gene: TRBJ1-2
v_gene: TRBV29-1
CDR3aa: CSVVSPTGMDYGYTF

abundance: NA
j_gene: TRBJ2-7
v_gene: TRBV28
CDR3aa: CASSFGRDSYEQYF

abundance: many
j_gene: TRBJ2-3
v_gene: TRBV20-1
CDR3aa: CSARDAGQGTDTQYF

abundance: NA
j_gene: TRBJ2-1
v_gene: TRBV4-3
CDR3aa: CASSHDGLAGGEQFF

abundance: NA
j_gene: TRBJ2-1
v_gene: TRBV7-3
CDR3aa: CASSPMGLAEQFF

abundance: few
j_gene: TRBJ2-7
v_gene: TRBV4-1
CDR3aa: CASSQDEGFYEQYF

abundance: NA
j_gene: TRBJ2-2
v_gene: TRBV5-5
CDR3aa: CASSQTGTEMAAGERFF

abundance: few
j_gene: TRBJ1-2
v_gene: TRBV20-1
CDR3aa: CSARDQGQDYGYTF

abundance: few
j_gene: TRBJ1-1
v_gene: TRBV28
CDR3aa: CASSLRRAEAFF

abundance: few
j_gene: TRBJ1-2
v_gene: TRBV20-1
CDR3aa: CSARRQGGYGYTF

abundance: NA
j_gene: TRBJ1-6
v_gene: TRBV9
CDR3aa: CASSVADVAPLHF

abundance: few
j_gene: TRBJ1-1
v_gene: TRBV9
CDR3aa: CASSGYLNTEAFF

abundance: few
j_gene: TRBJ2-7
v_gene: TRBV12-3/TRBV12-4
CDR3aa: CASSKRTSQYF

abundance: once
j_gene: TRBJ1-4
v_gene: TRBV12-3/TRBV12-4
CDR3aa: CASTFSGEDEKLFF

abundance: NA
j_gene: TRBJ2-7
v_gene: TRBV11-3
CDR3aa: CASSLARDREQYF

abundance: NA
j_gene: TRBJ1-5
v_gene: TRBV21-1
CDR3aa: CASSKEAGNLNQPQHF

abundance: NA
j_gene: TRBJ2-3
v_gene: TRBV11-1
CDR3aa: CASSSQTLTDTQYF

abundance: NA
j_gene: TRBJ2-2
v_gene: TRBV2
CDR3aa: CAGSPDNTGERFF

abundance: NA
j_gene: TRBJ2-7
v_gene: TRBV28
CDR3aa: CASSAPGFPYF

abundance: NA
j_gene: TRBJ2-3
v_gene: TRBV9
CDR3aa: CASSVVGNTDTQYF

abundance: many
j_gene: TRBJ2-7
v_gene: TRBV7-2
CDR3aa: CASSPPGLLGQEQYF

abundance: NA
j_gene: TRBJ1-3
v_gene: TRBV3-1
CDR3aa: CASSQDLVQASGNTIYF